The 30 T cell receptor beta chains given below trace back to one sample, sequenced in a study of cytotoxic CD8 clonotypes in ibrutinib-treated CLL. TCRdb's copy holds only in-frame clones and misses some; the assay was immunoSEQ multiplex PCR. The sample consists of hundreds of thousands of clones, more than 65% of them appearing once. The input for sequencing was PBMCs, taken after 12 months of ibrutinib treatment. These TCRs come from a human donor with chronic lymphocytic leukemia.

The chain has TRBV7-8 and TRBJ2-1; no definite D call. CDR3 length: 11 residues. With 4 bases removed from V and 8 bases from J, the gap between germline ends came to 6 bases. Germline CDR1 is SGHVS and CDR2 is FQNEAQ. DNA for the CDR3: TGTGCCAGCAGCTCCAATTATGAGCAGTTCTTC. Residues: CASSSNYEQFF.

The count of this clone is one. The chain uses TRBV5-6 and TRBJ2-6; TRBD1 aligns across 7 bases. CDR1 is SGHDT, CDR2 YYEEEE, per germline. J lost 4 bases, V lost 4 bases, and 5 bases had no gene match. There are 15 residues in the CDR3. The CDR3 DNA sequence: TGTGCCAGCAGCCGACAGGGATCCGGGGCCAACGTCCTGACTTTC. Translating gives CASSRQGSGANVLTF.

This clone was seen only once. This sequence joins TRBV29-1 and TRBJ2-1; TRBD2 might be the D (6 bases). Germline CDR1 SQVTM, CDR2 ANQGSEA. V dropped 3 bases and J dropped 6 bases, with 15 bases sitting between them. This CDR3 spans 14 amino acids. As DNA, the CDR3 is TGCAGCGTTGAGATGGGGGGAGTTGGCAATGAGCAGTTCTTC. Translation gives CSVEMGGVGNEQFF.

The chain carries TRBV9 and TRBJ1-5; no definite D call. The CDR3 is made up of 14 amino acids. CDR1 SGDLS and CDR2 YYNGEE come from the germline V gene. Trimming left V 2 bases short and J 0 bases short, with 6 bases between. This CDR3 reads CASSVGNSNQPQHF. CDR3 bases: TGTGCCAGCAGCGTCGGGAATAGCAATCAGCCCCAGCATTTT.

This clone came up a few times. The chain combines TRBV30 with TRBJ2-7, with 8 positions matching TRBD2. V gave up 3 bases and J gave up 0 bases; unmatched junction bases: 4. Germline V gene sequence: CDR1 GTSNPN, CDR2 SVGIG (reference sequence). The CDR3 extends over 14 amino acids. The CDR3 coding sequence is TGTGCCTGGAGGTTAGCGGGGAGCTCCTACGAGCAGTACTTC. Protein: CAWRLAGSSYEQYF. The full variable domain, rest sourced from reference TRBV30 and TRBJ2-7, is SQTIHQWPATLVQPVGSPLSLECTVEGTSNPNLYWYRQAAGRGLQLLFYSVGIGQISSEVPQNLSASRPQDRQFILSSKKLLLSDSGFYLCAWRLAGSSYEQYFGPGTRLTVT.

The count of this clone is one. The chain employs TRBV5-5 and TRBJ1-5, with D possibly being TRBD1 (5 bases). The CDR3 is made up of 15 amino acids. Trimming shortened V by 4 bases and J by 0 bases, and 11 bases separated the two germline ends. CDR1 SGHKS and CDR2 YYEKEE come from the germline V gene (reference sequence). CDR3: CASSMTDYSNQPQHF. In nucleotides, the CDR3 is TGTGCCAGCAGCATGACAGATTATAGCAATCAGCCCCAGCATTTT.

The chain links TRBV5-1 to TRBJ2-5, with D perhaps TRBD1 (6 bases). The CDR3 has 12 amino acids. CDR1 and CDR2 from the germline V gene are SGHRS and YFSETQ. V was cut by 5 bases and J by 7 bases, with 12 bases left in between. In nucleotides, the CDR3 is TGCGCCAGCAGGGACAGAATAGGGACCCAGTACTTC. This encodes CASRDRIGTQYF.

The chain combines TRBV6-5 with TRBJ2-3; D is possibly TRBD1 (6 bases). The CDR3 runs 14 residues. Between the trimmed V and J ends, which lost 4 bases and 7 bases, there was a span of 15 bases. CDR1 and CDR2 (germline): MNHEY, SVGAGI. The CDR3 here is CASSSGAAGNTQYF. CDR3 nucleotides: TGTGCCAGCAGTTCAGGGGCCGCAGGGAATACGCAGTATTTT.

The genes are TRBV27 and TRBJ2-5, with D tentatively TRBD1 (6 bases). This CDR3 spans 13 amino acids. V was clipped by 6 bases and J by 4 bases, with 12 bases between them. Germline CDR1 and CDR2: MNHEY and SMNVEV (reference sequence). The CDR3 sequence: CASRKGGLETQYF. The CDR3 nucleotides are TGTGCCAGCAGAAAAGGGGGTTTAGAGACCCAGTACTTC.

The chain recombines TRBV19 with TRBJ2-7; D is unresolved. V was shortened by 3 bases and J by 4 bases, with 10 bases between the two germline ends. CDR3 length: 13 amino acids. The germline gives CDR1 LNHDA, CDR2 SQIVND (reference sequence). In DNA, the CDR3 is TGTGCCAGTAGTATGGGCCGAAATTACGAGCAGTACTTC. Its protein product is CASSMGRNYEQYF.

The J gene is TRBJ2-1, the V gene TRBV19, with TRBD2 identical over 11 bases. Germline V gives CDR1 LNHDA, CDR2 SQIVND (reference sequence). CDR3 length: 14 amino acids. The V gene end was trimmed by 3 bases and the J gene end by 6 bases; junction bases not matched to a gene: 1. This CDR3 reads CASSISGRGNEQFF. CDR3 DNA: TGTGCCAGTAGTATTAGCGGGAGGGGCAATGAGCAGTTCTTC.

This clone was seen a few times. The chain employs TRBV5-1 and TRBJ1-2; a possible D gene is TRBD1 (6 bases). The CDR3 covers 13 residues. V dropped 0 bases and J dropped 9 bases, with 12 bases sitting between them. The germline CDR1 and CDR2 sequences are SGHRS and YFSETQ. CDR3 protein: CASSLGAGQSYTF. CDR3 coding DNA: TGCGCCAGCAGCTTGGGCGCGGGACAAAGCTACACCTTC.

This chain uses TRBV6-5 with TRBJ2-2; D gene uncertain. Germline V CDR1 and CDR2: MNHEY, SVGAGI. Trimming removed 0 bases at V and 5 bases at J, with 4 bases between. The CDR3 consists of 13 residues. CDR3 protein: CASSYSMTGELFF. CDR3 DNA sequence: TGTGCCAGCAGTTACTCGATGACCGGGGAGCTGTTTTTT.

This clone was seen a few times. The chain recombines TRBV30 with TRBJ2-7; TRBD2 is a possible D gene (6 bases). The CDR3 is 13 residues long. V lost 2 bases, J lost 3 bases, and 11 bases lay in between. Germline V gene sequence: CDR1 GTSNPN, CDR2 SVGIG (reference sequence). The CDR3 region is CAWSSGLNYEQYF. The CDR3, as DNA: TGTGCCTGGAGTTCCGGACTAAACTACGAGCAGTACTTC.

This clone was detected only a few times. The chain is built from TRBV10-1 and TRBJ1-1; perhaps TRBD1 as D (5 bases). The germline V gene has CDR1 WNHNN and CDR2 SYGVQD (reference sequence). V was cut by 5 bases and J by 1 base, with 8 bases left in between. This CDR3 comprises 13 residues. CDR3 DNA sequence: TGCGCCAGCAGTAAAACAGGGAACACTGAAGCTTTCTTT. This sequence encodes CASSKTGNTEAFF.

The V gene is TRBV4-1, the J gene TRBJ1-2; D is unresolved. CDR3 size: 15 residues. Germline CDR1 reads MGHRA; CDR2 reads YSYEKL. V gave up 0 bases and J gave up 5 bases, with 13 bases separating them. CDR3 sequence (DNA): TGCGCCAGCAGCCAAGATCCCAACCCCTCGTATGGCTACACCTTC. Protein: CASSQDPNPSYGYTF.

The chain couples TRBV7-2 to TRBJ1-1; D is possibly TRBD1 (6 bases). Trimming shortened V by 8 bases and J by 3 bases, and 13 bases separated the two germline ends. Germline CDR1 is SGHTA and CDR2 is FQGNSA. The CDR3 length is 13 residues. DNA of the CDR3: TGTGCCAGCGCCGGACAGATTTACACTGAAGCTTTCTTT. It specifies CASAGQIYTEAFF.

This rearrangement joins TRBV27 to TRBJ1-2; D perhaps matches TRBD1 (6 bases). This CDR3 is built from 13 residues. In germline, CDR1 is MNHEY, CDR2 SMNVEV (reference sequence). Trimming left V 6 bases short and J 2 bases short, with 10 bases between. For the CDR3, the DNA is TGTGCCAGCAGCCCAACAGGGAACTATGGCTACACCTTC. The encoded protein is CASSPTGNYGYTF.

CDR3 coding DNA: TGTGCCAGCAGCCAAGATACGGGAGAGGTATGGGAGACCCAGTACTTC. It encodes CASSQDTGEVWETQYF. This sequence joins TRBV4-2 and TRBJ2-5; tentatively, D is TRBD2 (6 bases). V lost 0 bases and J lost 5, with 16 bases in between. CDR3 length: 16 residues. Per the germline V gene, CDR1 is LGHNA and CDR2 is YNFKEQ.

The genes are TRBV11-3 and TRBJ2-1, with a weak D call TRBD1 (6 bases). Trimming cost V 3 bases and J 5 bases, with 23 bases left between them. The CDR3 covers 18 residues. Germline assignment: CDR1 SGHNT and CDR2 YENEEA. CDR3 nucleotide sequence: TGTGCCAGCAGCTTTTTAACAGGGATTGGGGCAGTCGACAATGAGCAGTTCTTC. It yields the protein CASSFLTGIGAVDNEQFF.

The gene calls are TRBV28 and TRBJ1-2, with a tentative D call TRBD1 (6 bases). Per the germline V gene, CDR1 is MDHEN and CDR2 is SYDVKM. The CDR3 is made up of 12 amino acids. V was cut by 6 bases and J by 7 bases, with 12 bases left in between. The CDR3 nucleotides read TGTGCCAGCAGCTTGGCCAGGGGTGGCTACACCTTC. This codes for CASSLARGGYTF.

J is TRBJ2-3 and V is TRBV19; the D gene could be TRBD1 or TRBD2 (7 bases each). Germline CDR1 LNHDA, CDR2 SQIVND (reference sequence). Deletions cut 3 bases from V and 8 bases from J, with 21 bases between. CDR3 size: 16 residues. CDR3 protein: CASSIELGGGASTQYF. The CDR3 nucleotides read TGTGCCAGTAGTATCGAATTGGGAGGGGGCGCGAGTACGCAGTATTTT.

This clone was found once. The V gene is TRBV5-4, the J gene TRBJ1-6; no clear D gene. V was cut by 0 bases and J by 2 bases, with 6 bases left in between. Germline CDR1 is SGHNT and CDR2 is YYREEE (reference sequence). There are 15 residues in the CDR3. CDR3 DNA sequence: TGTGCCAGCAGCTTGGTCAGGACCTATAATTCACCCCTCCACTTT. It encodes CASSLVRTYNSPLHF.

This chain links TRBV5-1 with TRBJ1-5; D perhaps matches TRBD1 (6 bases). Germline-derived CDR1 and CDR2 are SGHRS and YFSETQ. Between the trimmed V and J ends, which lost 3 bases and 2 bases, there was a span of 9 bases. This CDR3 region has 14 residues. For the CDR3, the DNA is TGCGCCAGCAGCTCGGAGGGGGGCAATCAGCCCCAGCATTTT. This sequence encodes CASSSEGGNQPQHF.

This chain uses TRBV27 with TRBJ1-4; D is perhaps TRBD1 (5 bases). CDR1 and CDR2 from the germline V gene are MNHEY and SMNVEV (reference sequence). Trimming took 3 bases from V and 8 from J, leaving 10 bases between them. The CDR3 spans 13 residues. CDR3 DNA sequence: TGTGCCAGCAGTTTCAGGGTTGGAGAAAAACTGTTTTTT. Amino acids: CASSFRVGEKLFF.

CDR3 DNA: TGTGCCAGCAGTTTAACAGTGCCCTCTGGAAACACCATATATTTT. Encoded protein: CASSLTVPSGNTIYF. The gene calls are TRBV6-5 and TRBJ1-3; D not certain. V dropped 4 bases and J dropped 0 bases, with 10 bases sitting between them. The V gene's germline CDR1 is MNHEY and CDR2 SVGAGI. The CDR3 covers 15 residues.

This clone was counted many times. The V and J genes are TRBV7-2 and TRBJ2-1; D gene uncertain. The length of the CDR3 is 13 residues. Germline CDR1 SGHTA, CDR2 FQGNSA. The V gene lost 5 bases and the J gene lost 5 bases, with 10 bases spanning the gap. DNA of the CDR3: TGTGCCAGCAGCCGACTCATTGACAATGAGCAGTTCTTC. Its translation is CASSRLIDNEQFF.

Only a few counts were recorded for this clone. J is TRBJ1-1 and V is TRBV11-2; possibly TRBD1 for D (5 bases). Deletions cut 5 bases from V and 0 bases from J, with 13 bases between. Germline V gene sequence: CDR1 SGHAT, CDR2 FQNNGV. This CDR3 comprises 15 residues. In DNA, the CDR3 is TGTGCCAGCAGCCCGGGACGGACTGTGAACACTGAAGCTTTCTTT. This translates into CASSPGRTVNTEAFF.

This clone occurred a few times. J is TRBJ2-5 and V is TRBV6-1, with D perhaps matching TRBD2 (7 bases). The CDR3 consists of 13 residues. CDR1 is MNHNS, CDR2 SASEGT, per germline. Trimming pared 6 bases from V and 4 bases from J, leaving 12 bases between. In DNA form, the CDR3 reads TGTGCCAGCAGCCAAAGGGGGGGAGAGACCCAGTACTTC. It yields the protein CASSQRGGETQYF.

V and J are TRBV29-1 and TRBJ1-2; 7 bases match TRBD1. The V gene's germline CDR1 is SQVTM and CDR2 ANQGSEA. The CDR3 sequence is 12 residues long. V was clipped by 6 bases and J by 5 bases; unmatched bases: 6. CDR3 in DNA: TGCAGCGTCGAGCTGACAGGGTATGGCTACACCTTC. This codes for CSVELTGYGYTF.